Below are 17 T cell receptor beta chains sequenced from a single sample in a study of cytomegalovirus exposure and HLA in healthy donors. Some clones are missing from TCRdb's copy, which holds only in-frame ones; the method was immunoSEQ multiplex PCR. The table includes 250,000 or so clones, more than 75% detected once. The source material was PBMCs. The source of these receptors is a man between 18 and 35 years old in good health and CMV-seropositive.

This chain joins TRBV28 and TRBJ2-7; the match to TRBD1 covers 9 bases. Germline V CDR1 and CDR2: MDHEN, SYDVKM. This CDR3 region has 14 residues. V gave up 5 bases and J gave up 0 bases; unmatched junction bases: 2. For the CDR3, the DNA is TGTGCCAGCAGTAGACAGGGGGGCTCCTACGAGCAGTACTTC. Translated: CASSRQGGSYEQYF.

This rearrangement joins TRBV30 to TRBJ1-5; TRBD1 matches at 9 bases. Germline CDR1 GTSNPN, CDR2 SVGIG (reference sequence). V lost 4 bases, J lost 4 bases, and 5 bases stayed unmatched. The CDR3 consists of 14 residues. The chain's CDR3 is CAWNGQGINQPQHF. The DNA for the CDR3 is TGTGCCTGGAATGGACAGGGGATAAATCAGCCCCAGCATTTT.

V usage is TRBV5-1 and J usage is TRBJ2-7; a possible D gene is TRBD2 (5 bases). The CDR3 runs 17 residues. Germline V gene lookup returns CDR1 SGHRS and CDR2 YFSETQ. V lost 0 bases, J lost 0 bases, and 16 bases lay in between. CDR3 sequence: CASSLDSLRAGSYEQYF. CDR3 nucleotide sequence: TGCGCCAGCAGCTTGGATAGCTTGAGGGCAGGCTCCTACGAGCAGTACTTC.

This clone has only a few counts. The chain carries TRBV29-1 and TRBJ1-1; TRBD1 aligns across 10 bases. Losses at the gene ends were 8 bases for V and 4 bases for J; bases not matched to a gene: 7. Germline CDR1 SQVTM, CDR2 ANQGSEA. This CDR3 spans 13 amino acids. The CDR3 DNA is TGCAGCCTTACGACAGGGGGCTCCACTGAAGCTTTCTTT. Translation: CSLTTGGSTEAFF.

This rearrangement joins TRBV6-5 to TRBJ1-2, with a weak D call TRBD1 (6 bases). Germline loops: CDR1 MNHEY, CDR2 SVGAGI. V gave up 4 bases and J gave up 7 bases, with 13 bases separating them. This CDR3 is built from 13 residues. CDR3 protein: CASSWGGPSGYTF. The CDR3 DNA reads TGTGCCAGCAGTTGGGGGGGCCCCTCTGGCTACACCTTC.

The chain uses TRBV4-3 and TRBJ2-3, with D uncertain. The CDR3 runs to 13 residues. Deletions cut 2 bases from V and 3 bases from J, with 6 bases between. Germline V gene data show CDR1 as LGHNA and CDR2 as YSLEER. CDR3 coding DNA: TGCGCCAGCAGCCAAACAAGAACAGATACGCAGTATTTT. As protein: CASSQTRTDTQYF.

The CDR3 nucleotides read TGCAGCGTTGAAGGGACAGCTAGCACAGATACGCAGTATTTT. It encodes CSVEGTASTDTQYF. The chain joins TRBV29-1 to TRBJ2-3, with D possibly matching TRBD1 (6 bases). V was shortened by 1 base and J by 0 bases, with 8 bases between the two germline ends. The CDR3 length is 14 residues. From germline, CDR1 is SQVTM and CDR2 ANQGSEA.

The chain recombines TRBV29-1 with TRBJ2-3; no clear D. V was shortened by 7 bases and J by 3 bases, with 14 bases between the two germline ends. From germline, CDR1 is SQVTM and CDR2 ANQGSEA. This CDR3 contains 13 residues. The CDR3 DNA is TGCAGCGCTGTGGGCAGACATACAGATACGCAGTATTTT. It translates to CSAVGRHTDTQYF.

This clone was recorded only once. The rearrangement links TRBV27 to TRBJ1-1, with D unclear. This CDR3 is built from 14 residues. The V gene's germline CDR1 is MNHEY and CDR2 SMNVEV (reference sequence). V lost 5 bases to trimming and J lost 1 base, with 11 bases between them. The DNA for the CDR3 is TGTGCCAGCAGTACCGAGACTCCGAACACTGAAGCTTTCTTT. Its protein product is CASSTETPNTEAFF.

J is TRBJ2-1 and V is TRBV7-2; TRBD2 agrees at 7 bases. V was clipped by 5 bases and J by 7 bases; unmatched bases: 11. The germline V gene has CDR1 SGHTA and CDR2 FQGNSA. The CDR3 spans 15 residues. The CDR3 spells CASSARAGEGNEQFF. The CDR3 region has the DNA TGTGCCAGCAGCGCACGGGCGGGGGAGGGTAATGAGCAGTTCTTC.

This chain uses TRBV7-9 with TRBJ1-1; no clear D gene. With 6 bases removed from V and 6 bases from J, the gap between germline ends came to 17 bases. Germline V gives CDR1 SEHNR, CDR2 FQNEAQ (reference sequence). This CDR3 has 14 amino acids. The CDR3 here is CASSSTQLRAEAFF. As DNA, the CDR3 is TGTGCCAGCAGTTCGACACAACTTCGGGCTGAAGCTTTCTTT.

This clone was seen a single time. CDR3 DNA: TGTGCCAGCAGTTACTCTGCGCCCGGCGGGGAGACCCAGTACTTC. It is translated as CASSYSAPGGETQYF. The genes are TRBV6-5 and TRBJ2-5; D is possibly TRBD2 (5 bases). With 0 bases removed from V and 5 bases from J, the gap between germline ends came to 13 bases. This CDR3 spans 15 amino acids. CDR1 is MNHEY, CDR2 SVGAGI, per germline.

The chain uses TRBV11-3 and TRBJ2-3; TRBD1 matches at 8 bases. In germline, CDR1 is SGHNT, CDR2 YENEEA. CDR3 length equals 16 residues. The trim removed 2 bases at V and 4 bases at J, leaving 8 bases unmatched. CDR3 DNA: TGTGCCAGCAGCTTAAGTTCAGGGGGCGGCGCAGATACGCAGTATTTT. Protein sequence: CASSLSSGGGADTQYF.

This chain connects TRBV29-1 to TRBJ1-1; D call uncertain. The CDR3 length is 13 residues. V was pared by 3 bases and J by 5 bases, with 13 bases between. CDR1 is SQVTM and CDR2 is ANQGSEA in the germline V gene. The CDR3 nucleotides read TGCAGCGTTGACGTAGCCAGATCGACTGAAGCTTTCTTT. Translating it yields CSVDVARSTEAFF.

This chain connects TRBV7-2 to TRBJ2-3; D ambiguous. The CDR3 length is 13 residues. The V gene lost 0 bases and the J gene lost 4 bases, with 5 bases spanning the gap. Germline V lookup: CDR1 SGHTA, CDR2 FQGNSA. The CDR3 reads CASSLAVADTQYF. CDR3 sequence (DNA): TGTGCCAGCAGCTTAGCGGTGGCAGATACGCAGTATTTT.

The chain is built from TRBV6-4 and TRBJ2-3, with TRBD1 matching 11 bases. In germline, CDR1 is MRHNA, CDR2 SNTAGT. The CDR3 sequence is 16 residues long. With 0 bases clipped from V and 4 bases from J, the junction kept 3 bases outside the gene matches. The CDR3 spells CASSDSPGQGADTQYF. The CDR3 nucleotides read TGTGCCAGCAGTGACTCACCGGGACAGGGGGCAGATACGCAGTATTTT.

The chain joins TRBV9 to TRBJ1-5, with D possibly matching TRBD1 (6 bases). The CDR3 extends over 14 amino acids. Trimming took off 3 bases at V and 6 bases at J, with 13 bases between the two ends. Germline CDR1 reads SGDLS; CDR2 reads YYNGEE. CDR3 nucleotide sequence: TGTGCCAGCAGCGGGGATTGGGGGCTTCAGCCCCAGCATTTT. Protein: CASSGDWGLQPQHF.